Reported below is one TCR beta chain. CDR3 length equals 15 residues. Germline V CDR1 and CDR2: KGHDR, SFDVKD. Trimming pared 3 bases from V and 4 bases from J, leaving 11 bases between. This sample stems from a study of human T cells and chemical hapten exposure. Study summary: Patients, a majority of them female, were diagnosed with alopecia areata, totalis or universalis.

Time point given: pre-sensitization, week 0. Documented treatment: therapeutic diphenylcyclopropenone sensitization with weekly scalp DPC. Non-pregnant alopecia patients aged 18 to 70, suitable for DPC therapy. TCRdb recomputed calls from the RACE reads with MiXCR, one row per CDR3 protein. The sample includes 95,000 to 150,000 distinct CDR3 sequences, less than 15% of them seen just once. The clonotype comes from a woman between 18 and 29 years old with alopecia areata. Some clones in this sample may be carry-over from other donors' samples. The rearrangement links TRBV24-1 to TRBJ2-2; D gene ambiguous. The sequencing here drew on whole blood, taken in connection with sensitization to the hapten diphenylcyclopropenone (DPC). As DNA, the CDR3 is TGTGCCACCAGTGATCAAGCTGTGGGCACCGGGGAGCTGTTTTTT. This gives the protein CATSDQAVGTGELFF.